This record looks at one T cell receptor beta chain sequence and its context. Its antigen specificity is not known. Base qualities are not provided; no much larger clone lies one nucleotide away. These data come from a study of shared T cell receptors in the human thymus (dated by TCRdb to the early 2020s). Notes on the research overall: The study examined how self-reactive, shared T-cell receptor alpha chains are generated in the human thymus.

Via the germline V gene, CDR1 is LGHNT and CDR2 FRNRAP. Reading from cysteine to phenylalanine, the CDR3 counts 11 amino acids. Solely the CDR3 DNA is kept, with 33 bases framed from the first base. The junction shows trimming of 4 bases on V and 7 bases on J, plus 4 bases between the germline ends. The receptor library was made with the immunoSEQ multiplex PCR assay. Imported from immuneACCESS, the table was reduced by TCRdb to in-frame sequences with V and J called. These copies leave out some clones; in studies compared against another copy, an unresolved V gene accounts for under half, and the cause of the remainder is not known. The sample table lists a few hundred thousand clones, roughly 94% of them with a count of one. Approximately 0.018% of the sample is taken by the ten largest.

Recombination connected TRBV12-5 to TRBJ2-2; the D segment cannot be called with confidence. Sequencing was performed on thymocytes. The sequence came from a human donor. The CDR3 reads CASGSSGELFF. Read as DNA, the sequence is TGTGCTAGTGGTTCTAGCGGGGAGCTGTTTTTT.